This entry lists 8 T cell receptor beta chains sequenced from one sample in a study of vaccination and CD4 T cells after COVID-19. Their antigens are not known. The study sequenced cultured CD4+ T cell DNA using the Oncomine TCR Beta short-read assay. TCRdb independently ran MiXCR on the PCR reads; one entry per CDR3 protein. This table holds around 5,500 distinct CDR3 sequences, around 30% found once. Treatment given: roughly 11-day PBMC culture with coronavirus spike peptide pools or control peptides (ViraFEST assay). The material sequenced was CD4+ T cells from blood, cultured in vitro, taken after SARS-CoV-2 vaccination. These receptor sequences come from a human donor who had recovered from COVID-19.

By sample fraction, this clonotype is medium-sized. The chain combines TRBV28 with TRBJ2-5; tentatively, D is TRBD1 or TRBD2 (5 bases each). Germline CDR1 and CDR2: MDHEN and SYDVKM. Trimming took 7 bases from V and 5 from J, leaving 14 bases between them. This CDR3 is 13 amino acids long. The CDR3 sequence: CASTLRDRETQYF. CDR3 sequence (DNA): TGTGCCAGCACTTTGAGGGACCGGGAGACCCAGTACTTC. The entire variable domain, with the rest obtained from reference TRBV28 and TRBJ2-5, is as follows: DVKVTQSSRYLVKRTGEKVFLECVQDMDHENMFWYRQDPGLGLRLIYFSYDVKMKEKGDIPEGYSVSREKKERFSLILESASTNQTSMYLCASTLRDRETQYFGPGTRLLVL.

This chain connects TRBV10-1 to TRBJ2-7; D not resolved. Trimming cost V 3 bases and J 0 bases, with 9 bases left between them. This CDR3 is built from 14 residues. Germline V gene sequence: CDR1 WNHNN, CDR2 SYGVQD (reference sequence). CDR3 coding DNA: TGCGCCAGCAGTGACGGGCAGCACTCCTACGAGCAGTACTTC. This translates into CASSDGQHSYEQYF.

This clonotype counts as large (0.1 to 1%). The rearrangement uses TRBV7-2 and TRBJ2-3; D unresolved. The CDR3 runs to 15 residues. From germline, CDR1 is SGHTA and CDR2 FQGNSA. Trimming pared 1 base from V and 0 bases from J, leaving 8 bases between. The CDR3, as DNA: TGTGCCAGCAGCTTAGACTACCTTAGCACAGATACGCAGTATTTT. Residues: CASSLDYLSTDTQYF.

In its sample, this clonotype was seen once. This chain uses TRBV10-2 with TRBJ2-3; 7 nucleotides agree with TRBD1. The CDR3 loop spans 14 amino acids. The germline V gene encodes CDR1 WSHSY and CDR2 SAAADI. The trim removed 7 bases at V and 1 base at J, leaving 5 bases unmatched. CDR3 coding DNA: TGCGCCAGCAACACAGGGGACGGCACAGATACGCAGTATTTT. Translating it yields CASNTGDGTDTQYF.

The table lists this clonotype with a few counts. The CDR3 region has the DNA TGTGCCAGCAGCTTAAGGGCACTAGCCCAATACAATGAGCAGTTCTTC. Translating gives CASSLRALAQYNEQFF. The chain carries TRBV7-8 and TRBJ2-1, with a possible D match to TRBD2 (6 bases). With 2 bases removed from V and 4 bases from J, the gap between germline ends came to 15 bases. The CDR3 runs to 16 residues. Germline assignment: CDR1 SGHVS and CDR2 FQNEAQ. Supplemented by reference TRBV7-8 and TRBJ2-1, the full variable domain reads GAGVSQSPRYKVAKRGQDVALRCDPISGHVSLFWYQQALGQGPEFLTYFQNEAQLDKSGLPSDRFFAERPEGSVSTLKIQRTQQEDSAVYLCASSLRALAQYNEQFFGPGTRLTVL.

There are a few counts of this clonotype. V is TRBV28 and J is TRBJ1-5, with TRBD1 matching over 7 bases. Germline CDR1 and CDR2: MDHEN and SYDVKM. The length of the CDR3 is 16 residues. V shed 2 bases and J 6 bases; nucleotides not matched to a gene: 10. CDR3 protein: CASSLRTGVRGQPQHF. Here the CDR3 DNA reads TGTGCCAGCAGTTTAAGAACAGGGGTCCGGGGTCAGCCCCAGCATTTT.

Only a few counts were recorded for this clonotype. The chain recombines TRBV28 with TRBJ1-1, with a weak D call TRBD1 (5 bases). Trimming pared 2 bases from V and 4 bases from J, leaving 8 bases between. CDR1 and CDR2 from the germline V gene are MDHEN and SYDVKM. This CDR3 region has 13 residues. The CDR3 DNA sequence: TGTGCCAGCAGTTTACCGACAGTCACTGAAGCTTTCTTT. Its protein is CASSLPTVTEAFF.

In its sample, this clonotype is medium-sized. As DNA, the CDR3 is TGTGCCAGCAGTTATGGGGACAGGGCTCGAGAGACCCAGTACTTC. Amino acid sequence: CASSYGDRARETQYF. V is TRBV27 and J is TRBJ2-5, with 9 bases matching TRBD1. The V segment lost 4 bases and the J segment 4 bases; nucleotides outside the gene matches: 7. The CDR3 is made up of 15 amino acids. CDR1 MNHEY and CDR2 SMNVEV come from the germline V gene (reference sequence).